This T cell receptor beta chain was recovered during a study of CD4+ T cells in melanoma. General study results and limits: In melanoma, neoantigen-specific CD4+ T cells reportedly differed in differentiation state. A reported correlation linked neoantigen-specific CD4+ T cells to CD8+, macrophage and B cell function.

As concerns this clone: The antigen is unknown.

Per germline, CDR1 SEHNR and CDR2 FQNEAQ (reference sequence). Between the trimmed V and J ends, which lost 1 base and 5 bases, there was a span of 21 bases. This CDR3 region has 17 residues. Measured with immunoSEQ multiplex PCR; TCRdb has only the in-frame clones, and not every one. This sample has 110,000 to 150,000 clones, with 85% to 95% found just once. This TCR came from a human donor with melanoma. This chain connects TRBV7-9 to TRBJ2-7; the D gene could be TRBD1 or TRBD2 (6 bases each). DNA of the CDR3: TGTGCCAGCAGCTTAGTCGGGGGCGCGTTCCGATACCACGAGCAGTACTTC. It yields the protein CASSLVGGAFRYHEQYF.